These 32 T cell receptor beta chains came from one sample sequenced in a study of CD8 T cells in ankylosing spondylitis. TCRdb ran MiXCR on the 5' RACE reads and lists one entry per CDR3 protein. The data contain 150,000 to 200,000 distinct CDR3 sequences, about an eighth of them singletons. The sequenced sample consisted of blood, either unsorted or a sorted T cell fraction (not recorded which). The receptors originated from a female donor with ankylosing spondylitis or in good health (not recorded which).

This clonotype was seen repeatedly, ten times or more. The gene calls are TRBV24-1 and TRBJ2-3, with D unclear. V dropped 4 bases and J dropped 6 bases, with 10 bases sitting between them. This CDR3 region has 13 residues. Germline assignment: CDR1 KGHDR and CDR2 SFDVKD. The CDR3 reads CATSDTPGDTQYF. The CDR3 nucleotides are TGTGCCACCAGTGACACCCCCGGGGATACGCAGTATTTT.

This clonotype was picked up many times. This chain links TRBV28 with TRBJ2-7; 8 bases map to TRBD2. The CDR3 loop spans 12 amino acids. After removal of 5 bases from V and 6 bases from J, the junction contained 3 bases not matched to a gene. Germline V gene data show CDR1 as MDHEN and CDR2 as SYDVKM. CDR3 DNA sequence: TGTGCCAGCAGTCTCCTAGCGGGCGAGCAGTACTTC. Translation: CASSLLAGEQYF.

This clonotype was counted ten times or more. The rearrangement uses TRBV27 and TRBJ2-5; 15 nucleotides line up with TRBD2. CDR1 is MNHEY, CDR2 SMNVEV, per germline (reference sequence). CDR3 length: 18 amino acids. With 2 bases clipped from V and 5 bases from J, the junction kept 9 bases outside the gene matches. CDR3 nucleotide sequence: TGTGCCAGCAGTTTAATGGGACTAGCGGGAGGCAAGCGGGAGACCCAGTACTTC. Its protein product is CASSLMGLAGGKRETQYF.

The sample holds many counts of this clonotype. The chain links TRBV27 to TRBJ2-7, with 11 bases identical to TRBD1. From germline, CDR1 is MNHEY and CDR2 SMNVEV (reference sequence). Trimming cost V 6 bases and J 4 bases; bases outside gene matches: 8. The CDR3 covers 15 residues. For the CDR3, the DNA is TGTGCCAGCAGAAGAGGGACAGGGGGATTATACGAGCAGTACTTC. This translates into CASRRGTGGLYEQYF.

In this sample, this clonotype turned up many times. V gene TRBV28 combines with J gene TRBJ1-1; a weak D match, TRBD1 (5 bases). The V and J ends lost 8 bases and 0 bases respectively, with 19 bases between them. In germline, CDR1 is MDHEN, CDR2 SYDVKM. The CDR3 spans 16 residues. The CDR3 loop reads CASVSLVGALNTEAFF. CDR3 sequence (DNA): TGTGCCAGCGTTTCTCTCGTCGGGGCTTTGAACACTGAAGCTTTCTTT.

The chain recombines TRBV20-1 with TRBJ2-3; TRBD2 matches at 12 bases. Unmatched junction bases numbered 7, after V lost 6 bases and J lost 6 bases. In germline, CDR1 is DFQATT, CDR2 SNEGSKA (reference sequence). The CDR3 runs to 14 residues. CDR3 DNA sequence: TGCAGTGCGGTACCGGGACTAGCGGGCGATACGCAGTATTTT. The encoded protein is CSAVPGLAGDTQYF.

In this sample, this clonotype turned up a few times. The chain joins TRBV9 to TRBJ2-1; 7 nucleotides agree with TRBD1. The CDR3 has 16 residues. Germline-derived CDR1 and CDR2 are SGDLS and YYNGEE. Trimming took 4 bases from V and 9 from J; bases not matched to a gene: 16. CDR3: CASSPRGTGERVEQFF. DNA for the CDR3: TGTGCCAGCAGCCCCCGTGGCACAGGGGAACGGGTTGAGCAGTTCTTC. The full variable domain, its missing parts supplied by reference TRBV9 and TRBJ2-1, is DSGVTQTPKHLITATGQRVTLRCSPRSGDLSVYWYQQSLDQGLQFLIQYYNGEERAKGNILERFSAQQFPDLHSELNLSSLELGDSALYFCASSPRGTGERVEQFFGPGTRLTVL.

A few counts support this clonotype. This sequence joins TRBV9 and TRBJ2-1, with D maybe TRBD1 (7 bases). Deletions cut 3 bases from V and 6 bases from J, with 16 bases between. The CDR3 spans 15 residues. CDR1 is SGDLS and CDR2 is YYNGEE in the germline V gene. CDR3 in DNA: TGTGCCAGCAGCGGCGGAGGGGGCTTGAGCAATGAGCAGTTCTTC. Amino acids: CASSGGGGLSNEQFF.

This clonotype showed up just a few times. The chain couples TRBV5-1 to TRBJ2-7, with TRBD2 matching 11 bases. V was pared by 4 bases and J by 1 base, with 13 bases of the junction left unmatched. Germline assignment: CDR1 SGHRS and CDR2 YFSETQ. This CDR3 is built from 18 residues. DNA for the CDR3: TGCGCCAGCAGCGGAGGTAGGCTAGCGGGAGGTCCGTCCTACGAGCAGTACTTC. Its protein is CASSGGRLAGGPSYEQYF.

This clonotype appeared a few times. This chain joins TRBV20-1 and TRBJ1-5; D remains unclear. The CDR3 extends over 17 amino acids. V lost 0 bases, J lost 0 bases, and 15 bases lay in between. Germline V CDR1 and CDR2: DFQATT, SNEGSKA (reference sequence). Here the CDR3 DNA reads TGCAGTGCTAGAGATTGGGCCAAAGCTAATAGCAATCAGCCCCAGCATTTT. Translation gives CSARDWAKANSNQPQHF.

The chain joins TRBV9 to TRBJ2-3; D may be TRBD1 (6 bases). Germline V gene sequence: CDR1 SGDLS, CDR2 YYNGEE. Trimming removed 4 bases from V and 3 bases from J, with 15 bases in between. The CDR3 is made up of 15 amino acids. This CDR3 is CASSLGAARTDTQYF. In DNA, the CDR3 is TGTGCCAGCAGCTTGGGGGCCGCGAGAACAGATACGCAGTATTTT.

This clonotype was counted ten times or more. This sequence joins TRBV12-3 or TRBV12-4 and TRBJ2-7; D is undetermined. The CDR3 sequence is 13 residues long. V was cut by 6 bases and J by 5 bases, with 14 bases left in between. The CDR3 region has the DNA TGTGCCAGCAGGCGACCGGCGGACCACGAGCAGTACTTC. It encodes CASRRPADHEQYF.

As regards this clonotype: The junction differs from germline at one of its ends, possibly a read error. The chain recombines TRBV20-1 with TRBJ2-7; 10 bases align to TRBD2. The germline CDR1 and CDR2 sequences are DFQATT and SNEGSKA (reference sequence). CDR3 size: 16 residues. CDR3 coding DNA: TGCTGTGCTAGAGGTCCAACTAGCGGGACTTCTTACGAGCAGTACTTC. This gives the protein CCARGPTSGTSYEQYF.

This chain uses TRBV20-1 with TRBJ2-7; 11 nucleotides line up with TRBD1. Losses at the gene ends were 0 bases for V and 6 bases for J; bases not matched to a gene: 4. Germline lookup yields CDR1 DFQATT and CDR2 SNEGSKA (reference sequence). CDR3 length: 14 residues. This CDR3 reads CSARERDRGSEQYF. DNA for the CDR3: TGCAGTGCTAGAGAACGGGACAGGGGGAGCGAGCAGTACTTC.

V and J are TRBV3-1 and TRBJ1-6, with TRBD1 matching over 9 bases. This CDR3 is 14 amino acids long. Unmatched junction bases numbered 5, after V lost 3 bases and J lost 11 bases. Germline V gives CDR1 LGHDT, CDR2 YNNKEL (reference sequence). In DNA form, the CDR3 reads TGTGCCAGCAGCCATAGGACAGGGGCAGCACCCCTCCACTTT. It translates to CASSHRTGAAPLHF.

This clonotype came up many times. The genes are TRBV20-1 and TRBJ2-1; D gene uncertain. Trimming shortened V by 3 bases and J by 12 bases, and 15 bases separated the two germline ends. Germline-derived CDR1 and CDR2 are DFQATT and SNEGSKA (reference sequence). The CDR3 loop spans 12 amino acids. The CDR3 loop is CSASGRTGGQFF. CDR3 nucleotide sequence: TGCAGTGCTAGCGGCCGAACCGGTGGGCAGTTCTTC.

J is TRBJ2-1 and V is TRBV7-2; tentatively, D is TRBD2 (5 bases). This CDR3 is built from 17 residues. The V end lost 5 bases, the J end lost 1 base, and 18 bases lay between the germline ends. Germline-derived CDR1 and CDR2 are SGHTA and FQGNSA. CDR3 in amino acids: CASSVGPASKSYNEQFF. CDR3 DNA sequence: TGTGCCAGCAGCGTCGGCCCGGCTAGCAAGTCCTACAATGAGCAGTTCTTC.

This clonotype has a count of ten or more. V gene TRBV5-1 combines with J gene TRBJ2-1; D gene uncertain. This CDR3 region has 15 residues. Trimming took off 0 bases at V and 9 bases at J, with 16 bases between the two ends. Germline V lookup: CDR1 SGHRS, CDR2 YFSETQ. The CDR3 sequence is CASSLVPQTPGEQFF. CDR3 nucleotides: TGCGCCAGCAGCTTGGTGCCCCAGACGCCCGGTGAGCAGTTCTTC.

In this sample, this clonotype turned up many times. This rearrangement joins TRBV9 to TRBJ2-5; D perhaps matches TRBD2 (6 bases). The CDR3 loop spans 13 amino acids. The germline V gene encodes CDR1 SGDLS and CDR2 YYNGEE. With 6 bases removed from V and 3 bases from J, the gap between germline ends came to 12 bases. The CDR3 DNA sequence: TGTGCCAGCAACGCCGGGAGAGAAGAGACCCAGTACTTC. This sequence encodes CASNAGREETQYF.

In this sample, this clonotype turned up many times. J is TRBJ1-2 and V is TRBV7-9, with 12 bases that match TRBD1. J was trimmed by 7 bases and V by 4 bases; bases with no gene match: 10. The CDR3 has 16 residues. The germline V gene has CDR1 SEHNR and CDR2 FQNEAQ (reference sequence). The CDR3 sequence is CASSSTRDRGLAGYTF. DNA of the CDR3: TGTGCCAGCAGCTCGACCCGGGACAGGGGGCTTGCTGGCTACACCTTC.

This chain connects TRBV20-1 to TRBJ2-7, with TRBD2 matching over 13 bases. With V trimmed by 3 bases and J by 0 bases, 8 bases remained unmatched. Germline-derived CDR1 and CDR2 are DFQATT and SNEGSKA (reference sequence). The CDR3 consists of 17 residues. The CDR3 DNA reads TGCAGTGCTAGTGCCCCCTGGACTAGCGGGAGCTCCTACGAGCAGTACTTC. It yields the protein CSASAPWTSGSSYEQYF.

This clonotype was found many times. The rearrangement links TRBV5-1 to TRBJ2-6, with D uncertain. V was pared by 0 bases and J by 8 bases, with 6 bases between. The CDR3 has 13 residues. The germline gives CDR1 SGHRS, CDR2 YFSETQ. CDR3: CASSLGVSNVLTF. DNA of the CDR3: TGCGCCAGCAGCTTGGGAGTGTCCAACGTCCTGACTTTC. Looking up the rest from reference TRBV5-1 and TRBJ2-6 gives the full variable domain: KAGVTQTPRYLIKTRGQQVTLSCSPISGHRSVSWYQQTPGQGLQFLFEYFSETQRNKGNFPGRFSGRQFSNSRSEMNVSTLELGDSALYLCASSLGVSNVLTFGAGSRLTVL.

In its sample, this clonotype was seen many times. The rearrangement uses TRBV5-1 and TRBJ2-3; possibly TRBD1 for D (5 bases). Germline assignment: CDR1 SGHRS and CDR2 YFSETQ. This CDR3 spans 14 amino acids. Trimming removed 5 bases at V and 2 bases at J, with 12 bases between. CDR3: CASRHQGNTDTQYF. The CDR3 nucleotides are TGCGCCAGCAGACACCAGGGAAACACAGATACGCAGTATTTT.

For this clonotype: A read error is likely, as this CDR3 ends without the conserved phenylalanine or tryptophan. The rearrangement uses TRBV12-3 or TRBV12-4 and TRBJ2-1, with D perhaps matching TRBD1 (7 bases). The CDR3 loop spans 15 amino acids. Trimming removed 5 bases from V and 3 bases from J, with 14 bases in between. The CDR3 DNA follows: TGTGCCAGCAGTAAAAACCAGGGGGGCTACAATGAGCAGTTCCTC. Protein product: CASSKNQGGYNEQFL.

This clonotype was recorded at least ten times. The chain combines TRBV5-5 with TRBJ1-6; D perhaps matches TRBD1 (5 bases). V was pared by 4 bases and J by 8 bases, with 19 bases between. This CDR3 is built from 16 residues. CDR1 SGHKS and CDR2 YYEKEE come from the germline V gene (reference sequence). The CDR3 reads CASSVFSGLLDSPLHF. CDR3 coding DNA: TGTGCCAGCAGCGTGTTCTCGGGACTATTGGATTCACCCCTCCACTTT.

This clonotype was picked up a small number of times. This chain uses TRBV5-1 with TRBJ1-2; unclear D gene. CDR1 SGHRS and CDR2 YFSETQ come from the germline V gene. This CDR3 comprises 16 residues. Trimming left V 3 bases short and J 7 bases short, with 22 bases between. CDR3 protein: CASSSSSRPSRGGYTF. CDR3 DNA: TGCGCCAGCAGCTCCTCCTCTAGGCCCTCCCGTGGTGGCTACACCTTC. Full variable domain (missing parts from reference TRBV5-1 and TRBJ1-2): KAGVTQTPRYLIKTRGQQVTLSCSPISGHRSVSWYQQTPGQGLQFLFEYFSETQRNKGNFPGRFSGRQFSNSRSEMNVSTLELGDSALYLCASSSSSRPSRGGYTFGSGTRLTVV.

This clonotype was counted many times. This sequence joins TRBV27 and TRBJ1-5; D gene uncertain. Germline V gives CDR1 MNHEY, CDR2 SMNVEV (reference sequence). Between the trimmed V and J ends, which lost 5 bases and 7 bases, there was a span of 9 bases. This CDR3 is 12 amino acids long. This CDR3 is CASSEAGQPQHF. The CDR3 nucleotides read TGTGCCAGCAGTGAGGCAGGCCAGCCCCAGCATTTT.

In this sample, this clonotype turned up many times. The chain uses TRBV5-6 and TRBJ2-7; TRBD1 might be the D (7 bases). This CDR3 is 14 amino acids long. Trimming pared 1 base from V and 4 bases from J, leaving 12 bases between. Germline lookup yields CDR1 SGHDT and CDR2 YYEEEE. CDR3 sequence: CASSLTGDWYEQYF. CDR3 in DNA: TGTGCCAGCAGCTTGACAGGGGACTGGTACGAGCAGTACTTC.

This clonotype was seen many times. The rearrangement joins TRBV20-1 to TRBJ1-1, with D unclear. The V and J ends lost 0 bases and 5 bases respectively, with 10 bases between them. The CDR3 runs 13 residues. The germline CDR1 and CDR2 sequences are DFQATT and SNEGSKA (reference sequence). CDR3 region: CSARDFSVTEAFF. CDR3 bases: TGCAGTGCTAGAGATTTTTCCGTGACTGAAGCTTTCTTT.

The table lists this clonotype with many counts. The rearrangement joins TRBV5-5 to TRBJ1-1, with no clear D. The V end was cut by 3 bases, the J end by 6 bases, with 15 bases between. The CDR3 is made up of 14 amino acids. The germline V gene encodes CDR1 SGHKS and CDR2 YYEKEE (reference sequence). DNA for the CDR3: TGTGCCAGCAGCTCTGGGATGTTGAAGGCTGAAGCTTTCTTT. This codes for CASSSGMLKAEAFF.

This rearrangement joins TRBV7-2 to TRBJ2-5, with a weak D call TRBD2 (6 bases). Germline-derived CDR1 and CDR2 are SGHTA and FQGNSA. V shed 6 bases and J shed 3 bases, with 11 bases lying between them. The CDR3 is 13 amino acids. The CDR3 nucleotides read TGTGCCAGCAGAAAGCGGGTAGAAGAGACCCAGTACTTC. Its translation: CASRKRVEETQYF.

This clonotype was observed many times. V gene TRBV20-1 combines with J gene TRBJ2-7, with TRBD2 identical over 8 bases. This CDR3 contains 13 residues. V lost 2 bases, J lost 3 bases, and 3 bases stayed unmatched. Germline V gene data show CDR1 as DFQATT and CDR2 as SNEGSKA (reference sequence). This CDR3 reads CSARSGSNYEQYF. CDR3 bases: TGCAGTGCTAGAAGCGGGAGCAACTACGAGCAGTACTTC.